These 27 T cell receptor beta chains share one sample of origin, sequenced in a study of blood T cell repertoires in COVID-19. Generated by immunoSEQ multiplex PCR, the TCRdb table keeps only in-frame clones and is missing some. The sample lists around 250,000 clones, around 86% occurring once. The sequenced sample was peripheral blood. The receptors shown here come from a man aged 25 to 40 who had recovered from COVID-19.

This sequence joins TRBV18 and TRBJ1-6; TRBD1 matches at 11 bases. Germline values: CDR1 KGHSH, CDR2 LQKENI. The CDR3 contains 15 residues. J was trimmed by 8 bases and V by 6 bases; bases with no gene match: 6. The CDR3 loop reads CASSPGQGAYSPLHF. The CDR3 region has the DNA TGTGCCAGCTCTCCCGGACAGGGGGCTTATTCACCCCTCCACTTT.

The gene calls are TRBV5-1 and TRBJ2-5; D might be TRBD2 (5 bases). Deletions cut 0 bases from V and 1 base from J, with 10 bases between. The V gene's germline CDR1 is SGHRS and CDR2 YFSETQ. This CDR3 contains 15 residues. The CDR3 reads CASSLAGIFQETQYF. The CDR3 bases are TGCGCCAGCAGCTTGGCCGGGATCTTCCAAGAGACCCAGTACTTC.

CDR3 sequence (DNA): TGTGCCAGTCACAGGGACCCTGGAAACACCATATATTTT. This codes for CASHRDPGNTIYF. The J gene is TRBJ1-3, the V gene TRBV19, with a weak D call TRBD1 (6 bases). Germline V gives CDR1 LNHDA, CDR2 SQIVND (reference sequence). This CDR3 spans 13 amino acids. Deletions cut 8 bases from V and 2 bases from J, with 10 bases between.

V is TRBV7-9 and J is TRBJ2-3; maybe TRBD2 (6 bases). The CDR3 is 14 amino acids. Trimming took off 8 bases at V and 7 bases at J, with 19 bases between the two ends. CDR1 is SEHNR and CDR2 is FQNEAQ in the germline V gene (reference sequence). In nucleotides, the CDR3 is TGTGCCAGCGCCCCCGCAGTCGGGGGACATACGCAGTATTTT. This codes for CASAPAVGGHTQYF. Full variable domain (missing parts from reference TRBV7-9 and TRBJ2-3): DTGVSQNPRHKITKRGQNVTFRCDPISEHNRLYWYRQTLGQGPEFLTYFQNEAQLEKSRLLSDRFSAERPKGSFSTLEIQRTEQGDSAMYLCASAPAVGGHTQYFGPGTRLTVL.

V usage is TRBV6-5 and J usage is TRBJ2-7; 10 bases are a match to TRBD2. Germline trimming cut 5 bases from V and 0 bases from J; bases unmatched to any gene: 4. This CDR3 is 15 amino acids long. Germline CDR1 reads MNHEY; CDR2 reads SVGAGI. The CDR3, as DNA: TGTGCCAGCAGTCCACTAGCGGGGAGCTCCTACGAGCAGTACTTC. Translating it yields CASSPLAGSSYEQYF.

This clone has only a few counts. The chain links TRBV7-3 to TRBJ2-1, with 8 bases fitting TRBD2. V lost 5 bases, J lost 6 bases, and 6 bases stayed unmatched. CDR1 and CDR2 (germline): SGHTA, FQGTGA. The CDR3 sequence is 14 residues long. The CDR3 region is CASSPRGLANEQFF. The CDR3 bases are TGTGCCAGCAGCCCCCGCGGACTAGCCAATGAGCAGTTCTTC.

The gene calls are TRBV7-9 and TRBJ2-1, with 12 bases matching TRBD2. V lost 1 base and J lost 8; bases outside the gene matches: 6. The CDR3 contains 16 residues. CDR1 is SEHNR, CDR2 FQNEAQ, per germline (reference sequence). For the CDR3, the DNA is TGTGCCAGCAGCTTAGTTCTAGCGGGGGGGCCAGATGAGCAGTTCTTC. Translating gives CASSLVLAGGPDEQFF.

The chain has TRBV2 and TRBJ2-7, with D maybe TRBD1 (6 bases). The CDR3 runs to 14 residues. V lost 2 bases and J 5 bases, leaving 13 bases between the germline ends. In germline, CDR1 is SNHLY, CDR2 FYNNEI. Here the CDR3 reads CASSETTGSHEQYF. CDR3 nucleotides: TGTGCCAGCAGTGAAACCACAGGGTCCCACGAGCAGTACTTC.

This chain uses TRBV3-1 (or the pseudogene TRBV3-2) with TRBJ2-5, with 8 bases lining up with TRBD2. Trimming cost V 5 bases and J 0 bases; bases outside gene matches: 5. This CDR3 spans 15 amino acids. CDR1 LGHDT and CDR2 YNNKEL come from the germline V gene (reference sequence). The CDR3 DNA reads TGTGCCAGCAGCTTAGCGGGGAAAAACCAAGAGACCCAGTACTTC. It specifies CASSLAGKNQETQYF.

The chain recombines TRBV5-1 with TRBJ2-1; 7 nucleotides line up with TRBD2. The trim removed 0 bases at V and 10 bases at J, leaving 10 bases unmatched. The length of the CDR3 is 15 residues. Germline V gene data show CDR1 as SGHRS and CDR2 as YFSETQ. CDR3 sequence: CASSLEAGDFREQFF. The CDR3 DNA reads as TGCGCCAGCAGCTTGGAGGCGGGGGACTTTCGCGAGCAGTTCTTC.

The V call is TRBV9, the J call TRBJ1-2, with D possibly TRBD1 on 6 matching bases. Trimming took off 4 bases at V and 8 bases at J, with 15 bases between the two ends. This CDR3 spans 13 amino acids. Per the germline V gene, CDR1 is SGDLS and CDR2 is YYNGEE. CDR3: CASSTPQGRGYTF. In DNA form, the CDR3 reads TGTGCCAGCAGCACACCCCAGGGGAGAGGCTACACCTTC.

This clone occurred once. The chain employs TRBV5-1 and TRBJ2-2, with D tentatively TRBD1 (5 bases). V dropped 0 bases and J dropped 3 bases, with 9 bases sitting between them. CDR1 and CDR2 from the germline V gene are SGHRS and YFSETQ. This CDR3 has 15 residues. The CDR3 region is CASSLDGRDTGELFF. The DNA for the CDR3 is TGCGCCAGCAGCTTGGATGGCAGGGACACCGGGGAGCTGTTTTTT.

J is TRBJ1-2 and V is TRBV19; 7 nucleotides agree with TRBD1. The CDR3 covers 15 residues. Looked up from germline, CDR1 is LNHDA and CDR2 is SQIVND (reference sequence). V was pared by 6 bases and J by 3 bases, with 10 bases of the junction left unmatched. The chain's CDR3 is CASSRQGVGHYGYTF. CDR3 DNA: TGTGCCAGTAGCCGCCAGGGGGTAGGGCACTATGGCTACACCTTC.

V and J are TRBV2 and TRBJ1-2; D not resolved. The V and J ends lost 7 bases and 4 bases respectively, with 13 bases between them. The CDR3 is 13 amino acids. Germline V gene lookup returns CDR1 SNHLY and CDR2 FYNNEI. Written as DNA, the CDR3 is TGTGCCAGCACATCGTTGCGGAGCTATGGCTACACCTTC. Translation: CASTSLRSYGYTF.

The rearrangement links TRBV9 to TRBJ1-2; 12 bases agree with TRBD1. Trimming at V came to 3 bases and at J to 4 bases, leaving 7 bases not matched to a gene. Germline values: CDR1 SGDLS, CDR2 YYNGEE. This CDR3 contains 16 residues. CDR3 region: CASSGRGDRGLYGYTF. CDR3 nucleotide sequence: TGTGCCAGCAGCGGTCGTGGGGACAGGGGGCTCTATGGCTACACCTTC.

The chain carries TRBV7-2 and TRBJ2-5, with D perhaps matching TRBD1 (5 bases). CDR1 is SGHTA, CDR2 FQGNSA, per germline. Trimming removed 5 bases at V and 2 bases at J, with 18 bases between. The CDR3 loop spans 16 amino acids. The CDR3 coding sequence is TGTGCCAGCAGCCAAGACCAGGGTTTTGGGCAAGAGACCCAGTACTTC. It yields the protein CASSQDQGFGQETQYF.

The CDR3: CASSLGHYEQYF. CDR3 DNA sequence: TGTGCCAGCAGCTTAGGACATTACGAGCAGTACTTC. V usage is TRBV11-2 and J usage is TRBJ2-7; D is ambiguous. The CDR3 totals 12 residues. Germline CDR1 reads SGHAT; CDR2 reads FQNNGV. The V gene lost 1 base and the J gene lost 4 bases, with 5 bases spanning the gap. The full variable domain, with the rest looked up from reference TRBV11-2 and TRBJ2-7, is EAGVAQSPRYKIIEKRQSVAFWCNPISGHATLYWYQQILGQGPKLLIQFQNNGVVDDSQLPKDRFSAERLKGVDSTLKIQPAKLEDSAVYLCASSLGHYEQYFGPGTRLTVT.

V usage is TRBV27 and J usage is TRBJ1-5; a weak D match, TRBD1 (5 bases). CDR1 and CDR2 (germline): MNHEY, SMNVEV (reference sequence). The CDR3 sequence is 16 residues long. The V and J ends lost 5 bases and 0 bases respectively, with 14 bases between them. The CDR3 sequence: CASSQGGRVSNQPQHF. CDR3 nucleotide sequence: TGTGCCAGCAGTCAAGGCGGCAGGGTTAGCAATCAGCCCCAGCATTTT.

The chain has TRBV18 and TRBJ1-3, with D possibly being TRBD1 (6 bases). Per the germline V gene, CDR1 is KGHSH and CDR2 is LQKENI. This CDR3 comprises 14 residues. Between the trimmed V and J ends, which lost 2 bases and 6 bases, there was a span of 11 bases. Here the CDR3 DNA reads TGTGCCAGCTCACCAAGCGGGGGCGAAAACACCATATATTTT. Encoded protein: CASSPSGGENTIYF. The whole variable domain, remainder taken from reference TRBV18 and TRBJ1-3, is NAGVMQNPRHLVRRRGQEARLRCSPMKGHSHVYWYRQLPEEGLKFMVYLQKENIIDESGMPKERFSAEFPKEGPSILRIQQVVRGDSAAYFCASSPSGGENTIYFGEGSWLTVV.

V gene TRBV7-6 combines with J gene TRBJ2-5; D perhaps matches TRBD1 (5 bases). Deletions cut 5 bases from V and 5 bases from J, with 21 bases between. This CDR3 spans 16 amino acids. CDR1 SGHVS and CDR2 FNYEAQ come from the germline V gene. This chain's CDR3 is CASSPNWAGLEETQYF. In nucleotides, the CDR3 is TGTGCCAGCAGCCCAAACTGGGCAGGGCTGGAGGAGACCCAGTACTTC.

The chain uses TRBV7-9 and TRBJ2-1; D is undetermined. V was clipped by 5 bases and J by 12 bases, with 11 bases between them. The CDR3 is made up of 11 amino acids. The germline V gene encodes CDR1 SEHNR and CDR2 FQNEAQ (reference sequence). The CDR3 spells CASSPTLLQFF. Written as DNA, the CDR3 is TGTGCCAGCAGCCCAACTCTTCTGCAGTTCTTC.

This clone was detected only once. The gene calls are TRBV7-3 and TRBJ1-1; 7 bases agree with TRBD1. Germline assignment: CDR1 SGHTA and CDR2 FQGTGA. Unmatched junction bases numbered 4, after V lost 8 bases and J lost 1 base. CDR3 length equals 13 residues. DNA of the CDR3: TGTGCCAGCCGACAGGGAACGAACACTGAAGCTTTCTTT. As protein: CASRQGTNTEAFF.

The CDR3 region is CASTQFQRGTDTQYF. The CDR3 DNA follows: TGCGCCAGCACCCAATTCCAACGGGGGACAGATACGCAGTATTTT. J is TRBJ2-3 and V is TRBV5-1, with D possibly being TRBD2 (6 bases). V was shortened by 6 bases and J by 3 bases, with 17 bases between the two germline ends. Germline CDR1 SGHRS, CDR2 YFSETQ. The CDR3 is made up of 15 amino acids.

The chain has TRBV18 and TRBJ2-3; 11 bases agree with TRBD2. Germline assignment: CDR1 KGHSH and CDR2 LQKENI. The CDR3 is 13 residues long. V was pared by 6 bases and J by 14 bases, with 10 bases of the junction left unmatched. The chain's CDR3 is CASSPGLAAGWYF. The CDR3 DNA follows: TGTGCCAGCTCCCCGGGACTAGCGGCCGGTTGGTATTTT. The variable domain in full, with the rest retrieved from reference TRBV18 and TRBJ2-3, is NAGVMQNPRHLVRRRGQEARLRCSPMKGHSHVYWYRQLPEEGLKFMVYLQKENIIDESGMPKERFSAEFPKEGPSILRIQQVVRGDSAAYFCASSPGLAAGWYFGPGTRLTVL.

The chain links TRBV18 to TRBJ2-7; 7 bases line up with TRBD1. The CDR3 totals 14 residues. The V segment lost 4 bases and the J segment 2 bases; nucleotides outside the gene matches: 5. CDR1 and CDR2 from the germline V gene are KGHSH and LQKENI. The CDR3 is CASSHRDRPYEQYF. CDR3 coding DNA: TGTGCCAGCTCACACCGGGACAGACCCTACGAGCAGTACTTC.

The chain carries TRBV5-4 and TRBJ2-3, with D possibly TRBD2 on 5 matching bases. CDR3 length: 13 amino acids. Per the germline V gene, CDR1 is SGHNT and CDR2 is YYREEE (reference sequence). V was cut by 1 base and J by 6 bases, with 9 bases left in between. The CDR3 here is CASSLRTGDTQYF. CDR3 nucleotides: TGTGCCAGCAGCTTGAGGACGGGGGATACGCAGTATTTT.

Concerning this clone: The junction departs from the called germline gene at one end, perhaps through a read error. This chain links TRBV2 with TRBJ2-2, with 7 bases aligning to TRBD1. Germline CDR1 reads SNHLY; CDR2 reads FYNNEI. The length of the CDR3 is 15 residues. The CDR3 region has the DNA TGTGCCAGCAGCGAAGGTCAGGGGGTTGGCGGGGAGCTGTTTTTT. Translation gives CASSEGQGVGGELFF. Looking up the rest from reference TRBV2 and TRBJ2-2 gives the full variable domain: EPEVTQTPSHQVTQMGQEVILRCVPISNHLYFYWYRQILGQKVEFLVSFYNNEISEKSEIFDDQFSVERPDGSNFTLKIRSTKLEDSAMYFCASSEGQGVGGELFFGEGSRLTVL.